Listed here are 5 T cell receptor beta chains from one sample, sequenced in a study of blood T cells in healthy people across ages. A second PCR, run for about 7 to 11 cycles, used a sample-barcoded 5' primer plus a J-beta primer mix. TCRdb reprocessed the 5' RACE reads via MiXCR and lists one record per CDR3 protein. The repertoire holds roughly 730,000 distinct CDR3 sequences, with about 61% as singletons. Sequenced: blood. These receptors were obtained from a man in his forties or fifties in good health.

In nucleotides, the CDR3 is TGCAGTGCTGGACATCGGGAGACCCAGTACTTC. Its translation: CSAGHRETQYF. The rearrangement joins TRBV20-1 to TRBJ2-7; maybe TRBD1 (5 bases). The DNA matches TRBJ2-5 better at its end, which makes the J call doubtful. This CDR3 is built from 11 residues. Germline-derived CDR1 and CDR2 are DFQATT and SNEGSKA (reference sequence).

The chain links TRBV9 to TRBJ2-6, with D hard to call. Trimming removed 5 bases from V and 1 base from J, with 7 bases in between. Looked up from germline, CDR1 is SGDLS and CDR2 is YYNGEE. This CDR3 contains 14 residues. As DNA, the CDR3 is TGTGCCAGCAGAGGGTCTTCTGGGGCCAACGTCCTGACTTTC. Protein product: CASRGSSGANVLTF. The whole variable domain, remainder taken from reference TRBV9 and TRBJ2-6, is DSGVTQTPKHLITATGQRVTLRCSPRSGDLSVYWYQQSLDQGLQFLIQYYNGEERAKGNILERFSAQQFPDLHSELNLSSLELGDSALYFCASRGSSGANVLTFGAGSRLTVL.

This clonotype was observed once. This rearrangement joins TRBV6-2 or TRBV6-3 to TRBJ1-2, with a tentative D call TRBD1 (5 bases). Germline V CDR1 and CDR2: MNHEY, SVGEGT. V was trimmed by 2 bases and J by 8 bases, leaving 18 bases between them. The CDR3 is made up of 15 amino acids. Here the CDR3 reads CASSYAGPRVFGYTF. CDR3 bases: TGTGCCAGCAGTTACGCGGGACCGAGGGTATTCGGCTACACCTTC.

This chain links TRBV14 with TRBJ1-2; the D is unclear. With 1 base removed from V and 6 bases from J, the gap between germline ends came to 9 bases. This CDR3 comprises 13 residues. The germline V gene encodes CDR1 SGHDN and CDR2 FVKESK. This chain's CDR3 is CASSQASYDGYTF. The CDR3 bases are TGTGCCAGCAGCCAAGCATCGTACGATGGCTACACCTTC.

The chain employs TRBV12-3 or TRBV12-4 and TRBJ2-5, with D perhaps given as TRBD1 or TRBD2 (5 bases each). The length of the CDR3 is 15 residues. The ends were cut back, 3 bases at V and 11 bases at J, with 22 bases in the middle. The CDR3: CASSFLGTPGDVQYF. The CDR3 bases are TGTGCCAGCAGTTTTTTGGGAACCCCTGGGGACGTTCAGTACTTC.